Below, one TCR beta chain is given with its context. The data originate from a study of technical replicates of blood from a few donors. TCRdb's copy holds only in-frame clones and misses some; the assay was immunoSEQ multiplex PCR. The table includes approximately 51,000 clones, approximately 92% detected once. This sequence originates from a human donor in good health. Some clones in this sample may be carry-over from other donors' samples. Sequenced: PBMCs.

The CDR3 DNA reads TGCGCCAGCAGCTTGTTCGGAGGGGAAGATGGCTACACCTTC. Protein product: CASSLFGGEDGYTF. The V gene is TRBV5-1, the J gene TRBJ1-2, with a tentative D call TRBD1 (5 bases). The CDR3 runs 14 residues. V was cut by 1 base and J by 6 bases, with 13 bases left in between. CDR1 and CDR2 from the germline V gene are SGHRS and YFSETQ.